The source of this TCR beta chain is a study of CD8 T cells in Susac syndrome. When the RNA was reverse transcribed, random hexamers were used with an input of about 0.45 to 1 ug. TCRdb reanalysed the immunoSEQ multiplex PCR reads using MiXCR and keeps one entry per CDR3 protein. The sample includes 150,000 or so distinct CDR3 sequences, less than 97% of them seen just once. Sequenced material: CD8+ T cells from PBMCs. The source of this sequence is a human donor with multiple sclerosis.

CDR3 in amino acids: CASSSLHNYGYTF. The CDR3 bases are TGTGCCAGCAGTTCCCTTCATAACTATGGCTACACCTTC. The gene calls are TRBV28 and TRBJ1-2; D unresolved. This CDR3 has 13 amino acids. V lost 4 bases and J lost 1, with 7 bases in between. Looked up from germline, CDR1 is MDHEN and CDR2 is SYDVKM.